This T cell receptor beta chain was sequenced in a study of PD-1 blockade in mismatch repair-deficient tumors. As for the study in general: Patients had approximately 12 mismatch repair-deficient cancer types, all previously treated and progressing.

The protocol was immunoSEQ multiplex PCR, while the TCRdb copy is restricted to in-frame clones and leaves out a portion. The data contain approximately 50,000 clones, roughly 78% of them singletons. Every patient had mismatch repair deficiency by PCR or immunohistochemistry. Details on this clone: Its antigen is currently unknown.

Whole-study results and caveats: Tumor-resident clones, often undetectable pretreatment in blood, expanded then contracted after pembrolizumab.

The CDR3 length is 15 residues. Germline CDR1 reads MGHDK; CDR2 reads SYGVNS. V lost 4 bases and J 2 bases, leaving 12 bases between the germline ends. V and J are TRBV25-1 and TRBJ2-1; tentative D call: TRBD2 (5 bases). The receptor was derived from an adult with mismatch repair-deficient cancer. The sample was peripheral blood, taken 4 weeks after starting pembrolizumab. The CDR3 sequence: CASSVGSGTYNEQFF. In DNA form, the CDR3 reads TGTGCCAGCAGTGTGGGGAGCGGTACCTACAATGAGCAGTTCTTC.